The 7 T cell receptor beta chains below come from one sample, sequenced in a study of vaccination and CD4 T cells after COVID-19. These receptors have no known antigen. Researchers used the Oncomine TCR Beta short-read assay to sequence DNA from cultured CD4+ T cells. In TCRdb, the PCR reads were re-called with MiXCR into one record per CDR3 protein. Here the sample spans 9,900 or so distinct CDR3 sequences, roughly three fifths being singletons. Indicated treatment: roughly 10-day PBMC culture with coronavirus spike peptide pools or control peptides (ViraFEST assay). The sequencing sample was made of CD4+ T cells from blood, cultured in vitro. Receptors were obtained from a human donor who had recovered from COVID-19.

This chain uses TRBV30 with TRBJ1-1; D is uncertain. The CDR3 is made up of 16 amino acids. From germline, CDR1 is GTSNPN and CDR2 SVGIG (reference sequence). Between the trimmed V and J ends, which lost 3 bases and 0 bases, there was a span of 17 bases. The DNA of the CDR3 is TGTGCCTGGAGGAGCATGGGGTTGGCCATGAACACTGAAGCTTTCTTT. Translated, it gives CAWRSMGLAMNTEAFF.

This clonotype was picked up a small number of times. The chain couples TRBV6-1 to TRBJ1-2; D possibly corresponds to TRBD1 (6 bases). CDR3 length: 15 amino acids. Germline V gene sequence: CDR1 MNHNS, CDR2 SASEGT. V lost 5 bases, J lost 3 bases, and 16 bases lay in between. The CDR3 spells CASSRTSSGDYGYTF. The DNA for the CDR3 is TGTGCCAGCAGTAGGACCTCCTCAGGGGACTATGGCTACACCTTC.

The chain combines TRBV4-1 with TRBJ1-1, with 7 bases matching TRBD1. CDR1 is MGHRA and CDR2 is YSYEKL in the germline V gene. CDR3 length: 18 residues. With V trimmed by 0 bases and J by 0 bases, 10 bases remained unmatched. CDR3 bases: TGCGCCAGCAGCCAAGATAGAAGGGGGCCGGGAATGAACACTGAAGCTTTCTTT. This sequence encodes CASSQDRRGPGMNTEAFF.

The genes are TRBV10-3 and TRBJ1-2; 7 bases line up with TRBD1. Trimming removed 2 bases from V and 8 bases from J; junction bases left unmatched: 8. Germline lookup yields CDR1 ENHRY and CDR2 SYGVKD. This CDR3 has 14 residues. The CDR3 DNA sequence: TGTGCCATCAGTGAGAGCCAGGGGGGACGCGGCTACACCTTC. Residues: CAISESQGGRGYTF.

As to this clonotype: The junction departs from germline at one end; a sequencing error may be responsible. This chain uses TRBV11-1 with TRBJ2-2; 10 bases are a match to TRBD1. Per germline, CDR1 SGHAT and CDR2 FQDESV (reference sequence). This CDR3 has 16 amino acids. The CDR3 loop reads CASSFLDRGWAGEPFF. CDR3 bases: TGTGCCAGCAGCTTTTTGGACAGGGGGTGGGCCGGGGAGCCGTTTTTT. Full variable domain (remainder filled in from reference TRBV11-1 and TRBJ2-2): EAEVAQSPRYKITEKSQAVAFWCDPISGHATLYWYRQILGQGPELLVQFQDESVVDDSQLPKDRFSAERLKGVDSTLKIQPAELGDSAMYLCASSFLDRGWAGEPFFGEGSRLTVL.

The genes are TRBV6-1 and TRBJ1-5; D is uncertain. The V end was cut by 6 bases, the J end by 5 bases, with 11 bases between. This CDR3 has 13 amino acids. Looked up from germline, CDR1 is MNHNS and CDR2 is SASEGT. CDR3 in DNA: TGTGCCAGCAGCAACAGAGCTCATCAGCCCCAGCATTTT. This translates into CASSNRAHQPQHF.

V usage is TRBV11-2 and J usage is TRBJ2-7; D might be TRBD1 (5 bases). The V gene's germline CDR1 is SGHAT and CDR2 FQNNGV. V lost 4 bases, J lost 2 bases, and 12 bases lay in between. There are 14 residues in the CDR3. CDR3 region: CASSSQGGPYEQYF. For the CDR3, the DNA is TGTGCCAGCAGCTCCCAGGGTGGGCCCTACGAGCAGTACTTC.